This T cell receptor beta chain derives from a study of blood T cells in healthy people across ages. Study overall: Capture by template switching was about one barcoded beta molecule per two T cells.

Trimming shortened V by 11 bases and J by 6 bases, and 20 bases separated the two germline ends. This CDR3 has 13 residues. Germline CDR1 reads SNHLY; CDR2 reads FYNNEI. With regard to this clonotype: No antigen is known for it.

Alongside a J-beta primer mix, a sample-barcoded 5' primer served in a second PCR lasting about 6 to 11 cycles. Researchers report that each sample yielded at least 3 million CDR3-containing paired-end reads. TCRdb re-called the 5' RACE reads with MiXCR, one entry per CDR3 protein. The table shows hundreds of thousands of distinct CDR3 sequences, with over 45% occurring only once. Points from the study as a whole: Both naive CD4+ cell counts and diversity were greater in long-lived donors than in aged donors. Reliance upon unsorted PBMCs precluded definitive naive versus antigen-experienced comparison.

The sequence was collected from a man between 25 and 39 years old in good health. The V and J genes are TRBV2 and TRBJ2-7; TRBD1 is a possible D gene (5 bases). Sample: blood. The CDR3 protein is CAVQQVPRGEQYF. In DNA, the CDR3 is TGTGCCGTACAACAGGTACCACGTGGCGAGCAGTACTTC.